Listed below are T cell receptor beta chains from one sample, sequenced in a study of blood T cell repertoires in COVID-19. Clones were sequenced by immunoSEQ multiplex PCR, and TCRdb holds only the in-frame ones, with some missing. The data contain about 130,000 clones, 60% to 75% of them singletons. The sequencing input was peripheral blood. These receptors were collected from a woman in her seventies with acute or convalescent COVID-19. The CDR3 runs from the conserved cysteine through the conserved F or W. The D gene is left open where the match is weak. Not every row has a clone size; where given, it reads once, few, many or a size class.

d_gene | abundance | j_gene | v_gene | CDR3nt | CDR3aa
- | - | TRBJ1-2 | TRBV9 | TGTGCCAGCAGCGTAGCGGGAGAGGGCTATGGCTACACCTTC | CASSVAGEGYGYTF
TRBD2 | - | TRBJ2-7 | TRBV7-2 | TGTGCCAGCAGCTTAGGGGCGGGGGGTTCCTACGAGCAGTACTTC | CASSLGAGGSYEQYF
TRBD2 | - | TRBJ2-1 | TRBV11-3 | TGTGCCAGCAGCCTCGGCCTTGGGGCGGGGGGGTACAATGAGCAGTTCTTC | CASSLGLGAGGYNEQFF
- | once | TRBJ1-1 | TRBV9 | TGTGCCAGCAGCGTAGGGACAGCCGGGAACACTGAAGCTTTCTTT | CASSVGTAGNTEAFF
TRBD1 | once | TRBJ2-5 | TRBV5-1 | TGCGCCAGCAGCCTACAAGACAGGGGCCAAGAGACCCAGTACTTC | CASSLQDRGQETQYF
- | - | TRBJ2-3 | TRBV7-9 | TGTGCCAGCAGCTTACTCGGTAGCACAGATACGCAGTATTTT | CASSLLGSTDTQYF
TRBD2 | - | TRBJ2-3 | TRBV9 | TGTGCCAGCAGCGTAGCAGCGGGGGGGCACGGGGATACGCAGTATTTT | CASSVAAGGHGDTQYF
TRBD1 | - | TRBJ1-4 | TRBV27 | TGTGCCAGCAGTTCCCACGACAGGGCAACTAATGAAAAACTGTTTTTT | CASSSHDRATNEKLFF
- | - | TRBJ1-2 | TRBV7-2 | TGTGCCAGCAGCTTGCTGCTTCACAGCTATGGCTACACCTTC | CASSLLLHSYGYTF
TRBD1 | - | TRBJ2-5 | TRBV5-1 | TGCGCCAGCATGGCCCGGGACAGAGCCCTAGAGACCCAGTACTTC | CASMARDRALETQYF
TRBD2 | - | TRBJ2-1 | TRBV28 | TGTGCCAGCAGTTCGGGACTAGCGTTGAATGAGCAGTTCTTC | CASSSGLALNEQFF
- | few | TRBJ1-1 | TRBV7-9 | TGTGCCAGCAGCCTTACCGCAGGGGCTGAAGCTTTCTTT | CASSLTAGAEAFF
- | - | TRBJ1-1 | TRBV5-4 | TGTGCCAGCAGTCGAATCTTACAGGCCACTGAAGCTTTCTTT | CASSRILQATEAFF
- | - | TRBJ2-7 | TRBV5-4 | TGTGCCAGCAGCTTAGACTTCGTCTACGAGCAGTACTTC | CASSLDFVYEQYF
- | - | TRBJ1-5 | TRBV28 | TGTGCCAGCAGCCAGGGGAGCAAGCCCCAGCATTTT | CASSQGSKPQHF
- | few | TRBJ1-2 | TRBV21-1 | TGTGCCAGCAGTTTTACTCCGGCCGTGGGCAGAGCCTTTTGGGGCTACACCTTC | CASSFTPAVGRAFWGYTF
TRBD1 | - | TRBJ2-5 | TRBV19 | TGTGCCAGTAGTACGGGACAGGGTGGGGAGACCCAGTACTTC | CASSTGQGGETQYF
- | - | TRBJ1-1 | TRBV7-9 | TGTGCCCTCGGGCCCGTAGCAGGGCGTGGGACTGAAGCTTTCTTT | CALGPVAGRGTEAFF
- | - | TRBJ1-2 | TRBV5-8 | TGTGCCAGCAGCTTGACAGGTGTCCCCTCTAACTATGGCTACACCTTC | CASSLTGVPSNYGYTF
- | - | TRBJ2-3 | TRBV20-1 | TGCAGTGCTTCCCTAGATACGCAGTATTTT | CSASLDTQYF
- | few | TRBJ1-6 | TRBV12-2 | TGTGCAAGTCGCTTGGGCCTCTTGGTGGGTTCACCCCTCCACTTT | CASRLGLLVGSPLHF
TRBD1 | few | TRBJ2-7 | TRBV5-1 | TGCGCCAGCAGCACCGGGACAGGGACCTACGAGCAGTACTTC | CASSTGTGTYEQYF
TRBD1 | - | TRBJ1-1 | TRBV14 | TGTGCCAGCAGCCCAACGGGACAGGGGTACACTGAAGCTTTCTTT | CASSPTGQGYTEAFF
- | - | TRBJ1-1 | TRBV27 | TGTGCCAGCAGTCCCTTAGGGGCCCGGTTGAACACTGAAGCTTTCTTT | CASSPLGARLNTEAFF
- | - | TRBJ2-1 | TRBV14 | TGTGCCAGCAGCCAACTACTAGCCCATGAGCAGTTCTTC | CASSQLLAHEQFF
TRBD1 | - | TRBJ2-3 | TRBV6-5 | TGTGCCAGCAGTTACTTAACAGGGGGCGGCACAGATACGCAGTATTTT | CASSYLTGGGTDTQYF
TRBD2 | - | TRBJ2-5 | TRBV5-1 | TGCGCCAGCAGCTTGGGTGCCCAAGCGGGGGGGTACCAAGAGACCCAGTACTTC | CASSLGAQAGGYQETQYF
- | - | TRBJ1-1 | TRBV18 | TGTGCCAGCTCCCTGGCCCCAAACACTGAAGCTTTCTTT | CASSLAPNTEAFF
TRBD1 | - | TRBJ2-2 | TRBV18 | TGTGCCAGCTCCAGTGGACAGGGGAGGACCGGGGAGCTGTTTTTT | CASSSGQGRTGELFF
TRBD2 | - | TRBJ2-7 | TRBV30 | TGTGCCCGGTCCCTAGGCGGGAGAAACGAGCAGTACTTC | CARSLGGRNEQYF
- | - | TRBJ2-7 | TRBV28 | TGTGCCAGCAGGCCCCCGACTAGTTCCGAGCAGTACTTC | CASRPPTSSEQYF
TRBD2 | - | TRBJ2-1 | TRBV7-8 | TGTGCCAGCAGCTTAGCGAGGACTAGCGGCGCTGAGCAGTTCTTC | CASSLARTSGAEQFF
TRBD2 | - | TRBJ2-7 | TRBV19 | TGTGCCAGTAGTACGGGACTAGCGGGACTCTCCTACGAGCAGTACTTC | CASSTGLAGLSYEQYF